The T cell receptor (beta chain) described here comes from a study of blood T cell repertoires in COVID-19. The overall study: The samples span acute and convalescent COVID-19 from the United States, Italy and Spain. The analysed material was cDNA or gDNA that came from T cells, B-cell-depleted T cells, or PBMCs.

This clone came up once. At the DNA level, this CDR3 is encoded by other sequences in the same sample as well. Measured with immunoSEQ multiplex PCR; TCRdb has only the in-frame clones, and not every one. Here the sample spans about 140,000 clones, 65% to 90% being singletons. The CDR3 has 14 residues. Germline V CDR1 and CDR2: MNHEY, SVGAGI. J was trimmed by 7 bases and V by 6 bases; bases with no gene match: 10. Material for sequencing was peripheral blood. The sequence derives from a man aged 45-65 years with acute or convalescent COVID-19. The J gene is TRBJ2-7, the V gene TRBV6-5; 9 bases are shared with TRBD1. In nucleotides, the CDR3 is TGTGCCAGCAGGTCCGGGACAGGGAAGGAGGAGCAGTACTTC. Its protein product is CASRSGTGKEEQYF.